This T cell receptor beta chain was recovered during a study of identical twins' blood T cells. Turning to the study itself: Approximately 50 million reads came from about 12 libraries, six alpha, six beta. Broader study findings: Each donor's most abundant TCRbeta clonotypes shared more CDR3 sequences with her twin than unrelated donors.

The germline CDR1 and CDR2 sequences are SQVTM and ANQGSEA. CDR3 size: 13 residues. V shed 4 bases and J shed 0 bases, with 9 bases lying between them. All three twin pairs grew up together with likely shared infections and vaccines. Turning to this clonotype: The antigen remains undetermined.

TCR cDNA libraries came from RNA via a modified published protocol. TCRdb passed the 5' RACE reads through MiXCR, listing each CDR3 protein once. The sample yields 300,000 to 450,000 distinct CDR3 sequences, about 28% seen once. Specimen: PBMCs. The receptor was derived from a woman aged 18 to 49 in good health. V and J are TRBV29-1 and TRBJ1-1; tentative D call: TRBD1 (5 bases). The CDR3 loop reads CSVVWGMNTEAFF. The CDR3 bases are TGCAGCGTTGTTTGGGGCATGAACACTGAAGCTTTCTTT. Drawing the rest from reference TRBV29-1 and TRBJ1-1, the complete variable domain is SAVISQKPSRDICQRGTSLTIQCQVDSQVTMMFWYRQQPGQSLTLIATANQGSEATYESGFVIDKFPISRPNLTFSTLTVSNMSPEDSSIYLCSVVWGMNTEAFFGQGTRLTVV.